The 22 T cell receptor beta chains in this list originate from one sample, sequenced in a study of PD-L1 blockade in urothelial cancer. Profiling relied on immunoSEQ multiplex PCR, and the TCRdb table lists in-frame clones only, not all of them. This table has tens of thousands of clones, 80% to 90% appearing once. The sequenced sample was PBMCs, obtained around atezolizumab (anti-PD-L1) treatment. The receptors derive from a man in his 60s with urothelial cancer.

This sequence joins TRBV30 and TRBJ2-2; 12 nucleotides align to TRBD1. CDR3 length: 15 residues. The germline V gene has CDR1 GTSNPN and CDR2 SVGIG (reference sequence). With V trimmed by 2 bases and J by 7 bases, 5 bases remained unmatched. The CDR3 reads CAWSRGQGANGELFF. CDR3 sequence (DNA): TGTGCCTGGAGTAGGGGACAGGGGGCTAACGGGGAGCTGTTTTTT.

This chain uses TRBV4-2 with TRBJ1-4, with 10 bases aligning to TRBD1. From germline, CDR1 is LGHNA and CDR2 YNFKEQ. This CDR3 has 15 residues. J was trimmed by 7 bases and V by 2 bases; bases with no gene match: 4. CDR3 sequence (DNA): TGTGCCAGCAGCCAACCGACAGGGGGCACTGAAAAACTGTTTTTT. Its translation: CASSQPTGGTEKLFF.

This clone was detected a few times. The genes are TRBV7-2 and TRBJ1-6, with a weak D call TRBD1 (6 bases). The CDR3 spans 14 residues. Trimming pared 3 bases from V and 9 bases from J, leaving 12 bases between. The germline V gene encodes CDR1 SGHTA and CDR2 FQGNSA. CDR3 region: CASSFGQNGSPLHF. The CDR3 DNA follows: TGTGCCAGCAGCTTTGGACAGAACGGTTCACCCCTCCACTTT.

V usage is TRBV15 and J usage is TRBJ2-7, with 8 bases aligning to TRBD2. The trim removed 1 base at V and 5 bases at J, leaving 7 bases unmatched. The CDR3 runs 15 residues. Germline V gene sequence: CDR1 LNHNV, CDR2 YYDKDF (reference sequence). CDR3 residues: CATSRGGRFAHEQYF. CDR3 DNA: TGTGCCACCAGCAGAGGCGGGAGGTTTGCCCACGAGCAGTACTTC.

The V call is TRBV28, the J call TRBJ2-7, with 7 bases identical to TRBD1. Germline V gene sequence: CDR1 MDHEN, CDR2 SYDVKM. The CDR3 has 15 amino acids. Unmatched junction bases numbered 11, after V lost 6 bases and J lost 3 bases. The CDR3: CASREIRQGFYEQYF. The CDR3, as DNA: TGTGCCAGCAGGGAAATCCGACAGGGATTCTACGAGCAGTACTTC. Full variable domain (outside the CDR3, taken from reference TRBV28 and TRBJ2-7): DVKVTQSSRYLVKRTGEKVFLECVQDMDHENMFWYRQDPGLGLRLIYFSYDVKMKEKGDIPEGYSVSREKKERFSLILESASTNQTSMYLCASREIRQGFYEQYFGPGTRLTVT.

This clone has a single count. The chain combines TRBV30 with TRBJ2-3; the match to TRBD1 covers 8 bases. The CDR3 covers 13 residues. V lost 0 bases to trimming and J lost 5 bases; unmatched junction nucleotides: 1. Germline V gene lookup returns CDR1 GTSNPN and CDR2 SVGIG (reference sequence). As DNA, the CDR3 is TGTGCCTGGAGTGTGACAGGGGTAGATACGCAGTATTTT. This encodes CAWSVTGVDTQYF.

V gene TRBV5-5 combines with J gene TRBJ2-1; 11 bases are shared with TRBD1. J gave up 12 bases and V 0 bases, and 5 bases lay outside the gene matches. This CDR3 is built from 14 residues. CDR1 is SGHKS, CDR2 YYEKEE, per germline (reference sequence). The CDR3, as DNA: TGTGCCAGCAGCTTGGAAGGGACAGGGGGTCCGCAGTTCTTC. Translated: CASSLEGTGGPQFF.

Written as DNA, the CDR3 is TGTGCCAGCAGCCAAGAGGGAACGAGGACTAACACTGAAGCTTTCTTT. Translation gives CASSQEGTRTNTEAFF. V usage is TRBV4-2 and J usage is TRBJ1-1; D remains unclear. Germline lookup yields CDR1 LGHNA and CDR2 YNFKEQ. With 0 bases removed from V and 2 bases from J, the gap between germline ends came to 13 bases. This CDR3 has 16 residues.

A few counts support this clone. The J gene is TRBJ2-7, the V gene TRBV28; 7 nucleotides line up with TRBD2. The CDR3 extends over 16 amino acids. Trimming took 5 bases from V and 3 from J; bases not matched to a gene: 13. The germline gives CDR1 MDHEN, CDR2 SYDVKM. The CDR3 sequence is CASSPDRTSVRYEQYF. The CDR3 coding sequence is TGTGCCAGCAGTCCCGACCGCACTAGCGTGCGCTACGAGCAGTACTTC.

This clone was observed a handful of times. The chain carries TRBV10-2 and TRBJ2-1, with D maybe TRBD2 (6 bases). Germline CDR1 reads WSHSY; CDR2 reads SAAADI. The CDR3 runs 13 residues. The germline V and J ends were trimmed by 7 bases and 9 bases, with 16 bases remaining between them. The CDR3 nucleotides are TGCGCCAGCACACCACTAGCTTTGGCTGAGCAGTTCTTC. Protein sequence: CASTPLALAEQFF.

The chain recombines TRBV5-1 with TRBJ2-7; 8 nucleotides agree with TRBD1. V shed 1 base, J shed 3 bases, and the junction held 9 bases outside the gene matches. Germline CDR1 SGHRS, CDR2 YFSETQ. This CDR3 has 16 residues. DNA of the CDR3: TGCGCCAGCAGCTTGTATGAGTTCGGACAGGGCTACGAGCAGTACTTC. Translation gives CASSLYEFGQGYEQYF.

The chain has TRBV5-1 and TRBJ1-3; TRBD1 matches 10 bases. Trimming removed 0 bases from V and 0 bases from J; junction bases left unmatched: 9. The germline V gene encodes CDR1 SGHRS and CDR2 YFSETQ. CDR3 length: 19 residues. The CDR3 DNA reads TGCGCCAGCAGCTTGGGAGTGGGACAGGGGACTTACTCTGGAAACACCATATATTTT. It translates to CASSLGVGQGTYSGNTIYF. Full variable domain (remainder filled in from reference TRBV5-1 and TRBJ1-3): KAGVTQTPRYLIKTRGQQVTLSCSPISGHRSVSWYQQTPGQGLQFLFEYFSETQRNKGNFPGRFSGRQFSNSRSEMNVSTLELGDSALYLCASSLGVGQGTYSGNTIYFGEGSWLTVV.

The rearrangement joins TRBV6-6 to TRBJ2-5; 8 bases are a match to TRBD1. Trimming cost V 5 bases and J 2 bases; bases outside gene matches: 10. Germline CDR1 and CDR2: MNHNY and SVGAGI (reference sequence). The length of the CDR3 is 16 residues. DNA for the CDR3: TGTGCCAGCAGTCCTCGGACAGGGAGACTACAAGAGACCCAGTACTTC. Residues: CASSPRTGRLQETQYF.

CDR3 bases: TGTGCCAGCAGTCGACAGGGGCAGAATTCACCCCTCCACTTT. Translation: CASSRQGQNSPLHF. The J gene is TRBJ1-6, the V gene TRBV6-5, with TRBD1 matching 8 bases. From germline, CDR1 is MNHEY and CDR2 SVGAGI. The V segment lost 5 bases and the J segment 7 bases; nucleotides outside the gene matches: 4. This CDR3 comprises 14 residues.

The rearrangement joins TRBV9 to TRBJ2-7; TRBD1 matches 11 bases. V was pared by 0 bases and J by 5 bases, with 7 bases of the junction left unmatched. The V gene's germline CDR1 is SGDLS and CDR2 YYNGEE. The CDR3 sequence is 16 residues long. The CDR3 region has the DNA TGTGCCAGCAGCGTAGCTACGAGGACAGGGGGCGACGAGCAGTACTTC. Its protein product is CASSVATRTGGDEQYF.

The V and J genes are TRBV10-3 and TRBJ2-7; the match to TRBD2 covers 8 bases. The junction had 14 bases not matched to a gene; V was cut back by 7 bases and J by 0 bases. CDR3 length: 17 residues. CDR1 and CDR2 (germline): ENHRY, SYGVKD. The CDR3 nucleotides read TGTGCCATCAAGGGCAGGAAGGAAGCGGGGGACTCCTACGAGCAGTACTTC. It specifies CAIKGRKEAGDSYEQYF.

The chain recombines TRBV15 with TRBJ2-5; tentatively, D is TRBD1 (6 bases). Germline CDR1 LNHNV, CDR2 YYDKDF (reference sequence). CDR3 length: 14 amino acids. The V gene lost 0 bases and the J gene lost 5 bases, with 10 bases spanning the gap. CDR3 in amino acids: CATSRDGGRETQYF. Written as DNA, the CDR3 is TGTGCCACCAGCAGAGATGGGGGCCGGGAGACCCAGTACTTC.

This clone was detected only a few times. The chain has TRBV10-1 and TRBJ1-1; tentatively, D is TRBD1 (5 bases). Trimming took off 2 bases at V and 3 bases at J, with 7 bases between the two ends. CDR1 and CDR2 (germline): WNHNN, SYGVQD (reference sequence). The CDR3 sequence is 13 residues long. CDR3 in amino acids: CASSEGGYTEAFF. The CDR3 bases are TGCGCCAGCAGTGAGGGGGGGTACACTGAAGCTTTCTTT.

DNA of the CDR3: TGCGCCAGCAGCTCCTTCGGGGGGACTGAAGCTTTCTTT. Its protein is CASSSFGGTEAFF. This chain connects TRBV5-1 to TRBJ1-1, with D possibly being TRBD1 (5 bases). This CDR3 spans 13 amino acids. The germline V gene has CDR1 SGHRS and CDR2 YFSETQ. V lost 3 bases, J lost 5 bases, and 11 bases lay in between.

The chain uses TRBV5-4 and TRBJ1-2, with 8 bases that match TRBD1. Germline V gives CDR1 SGHNT, CDR2 YYREEE (reference sequence). CDR3 size: 14 residues. The V and J ends lost 0 bases and 2 bases, in that order; junction bases with no gene match: 0. CDR3 DNA sequence: TGTGCCAGCAGCTTGGGACAGGGGAACTATGGCTACACCTTC. The encoded protein is CASSLGQGNYGYTF. Based on the CDR3 plus reference TRBV5-4 and TRBJ1-2, the full variable domain is ETGVTQSPTHLIKTRGQQVTLRCSSQSGHNTVSWYQQALGQGPQFIFQYYREEENGRGNFPPRFSGLQFPNYSSELNVNALELDDSALYLCASSLGQGNYGYTFGSGTRLTVV.

The chain employs TRBV7-2 and TRBJ2-2, with a possible D match to TRBD2 (6 bases). The CDR3 has 17 amino acids. The V end was cut by 6 bases, the J end by 1 base, with 18 bases between. Germline loops: CDR1 SGHTA, CDR2 FQGNSA. The CDR3 loop is CASSPASGGMNTGELFF. CDR3 nucleotides: TGTGCCAGCAGTCCTGCCTCCGGAGGGATGAACACCGGGGAGCTGTTTTTT.

The rearrangement uses TRBV7-2 and TRBJ2-1; 10 positions match TRBD1. Trimming took 5 bases from V and 4 from J; bases not matched to a gene: 8. CDR3 size: 16 residues. Germline CDR1 is SGHTA and CDR2 is FQGNSA. CDR3 coding DNA: TGTGCCAGCAGCGCGCCGGGACAGGGGAAATACAATGAGCAGTTCTTC. Encoded protein: CASSAPGQGKYNEQFF.